This TCR beta chain was captured in a study of response to subunit inactivated influenza vaccine (dated by TCRdb to 2016 to 2019). For context, the study as a whole: To follow how T cells responded to a trivalent subunit inactivated influenza vaccine, the researchers relied on deep quantitative profiling of the T cell receptor repertoire. Overall study results and their limits: The authors proposed that each seasonal influenza vaccination may bring in only a limited number of new T cells.

Receptor amplification or capture employed RT-PCR. Reads for this sample came from an Illumina HiSeq 2500. TCRdb redid the processing of the public reads, applying fastp at Q25 and MiXCR, and retained in-frame beta chains. A single entry per CDR3 protein holds the most common genes and DNA from its merged rows. This sample lists 700,000 to 800,000 distinct CDR3 sequences; roughly 20% were detected once. The ten largest account for approximately 11% of the sample. This clonotype was observed at least ten times. What this receptor recognizes is not known. Per-base quality was not reported, and no clone a single base away is much larger than it. The TCR originated in a man aged 50-59 years who received an inactivated influenza vaccine. Donor details come from another sample of the same person, matched by shared clones. The sequencing used PBMCs from blood, collected 5 to 6 days after vaccination.

The bases are TGTGCCAGCAGCCAACGCGGGGGCGATGAGCAGTTCTTC. The encoded protein is CASSQRGGDEQFF. The V gene is TRBV4-2 and the J gene is TRBJ2-1, with TRBD2 tentatively as D gene (7 bases match). V lost 2 bases and J lost 8 bases; the stretch between them is 10 bases long. From the cysteine up to the phenylalanine, the CDR3 has a length of 13 residues. Here the CDR3 DNA is all that survives: 39 bases in frame from base 1. Via the germline V gene, CDR1 is LGHNA and CDR2 YNFKEQ.